A selection of T cell receptor beta chains follows, all from one sample in a study of Ad26.COV2.S vaccination and SARS-CoV-2 variants. Method: immunoSEQ multiplex PCR; TCRdb's copy keeps in-frame clones and lacks some. The sample records around 340,000 clones, around 88% being singletons. Material: peripheral blood, obtained in a trial of Ad26.COV2.S vaccine versus placebo. The receptors shown here come from a person between 18 and 59 years old who received the Ad26.COV2.S COVID-19 vaccine or a placebo. Both conserved end residues are trimmed from each CDR3.

v_call	cdr3_aa
TRBV7-8	ASSLRRGVHNEQF
TRBV7-2	ASSPPGARRETQY
TRBV28	ASRSTGDADTEAF
TRBV7-2	ASSLFSTGSNYGYT
TRBV29-1	SVEGAPRIITDTQY
TRBV11-3	ASSFGPGAYEQY
TRBV7-9	ASREAGTGSLNTEAF
TRBV3-1/TRBV3-2	ASSQGRDRHSNQPQH
TRBV4-3	ASSRGTPSGETQY
TRBV2	ASSSSREETQY
TRBV15	ATSRDRGGPYNEQF
TRBV7-9	ASSLGALSGGATDTQY
TRBV28	ASSFRAGTNGYT
TRBV4-3	ASSQEVDRLGTDTQY
TRBV5-5	ASSHQGDQPQH